This T cell receptor beta chain was obtained from a study of metastatic and nonmetastatic thyroid tumors. Overall study results and limits: In both blood and tumor samples, TCR beta diversity was reported significantly higher for malignant than benign nodules.

This clone came up a few times. Its antigen is not known. Thyroid surgery was preceded by no treatment in any patient. MiXCR re-clonotyped the PCR reads for TCRdb. The table includes some 15,000 clones, approximately 23% detected once. V was shortened by 7 bases and J by 1 base, with 16 bases between the two germline ends. The CDR3 extends over 16 amino acids. The receptor comes from a female donor with papillary thyroid cancer or a benign thyroid nodule (not recorded which). Some clones in this sample may be carry-over from other donors' samples. The sequencing input was tumor tissue. This sequence joins TRBV12-3 or TRBV12-4 and TRBJ2-2; D not certain. The CDR3 region has the DNA TGTGCCAGCATCATCCCCCCGGCAGGGAACACCGGGGAGCTGTTTTTT. Protein product: CASIIPPAGNTGELFF.